This is a list of T cell receptor beta chains from one sample in a study of T cell responses to AZD1222 COVID-19 vaccine. Here immunoSEQ multiplex PCR was the method, and the copy in TCRdb shows in-frame clones only, minus some. This table has 100,000 to 140,000 clones, over 80% appearing once. The specimen comprised peripheral blood, sampled 28 days after the second AZD1222 dose. All receptors come from an adult who received the AZD1222 COVID-19 vaccine. The conserved cysteine and the conserved F or W are not part of the CDR3 here. A clone size is listed for some rows: how often the clone was seen (once, few, many), or a class if it is expanded.

abundance: NA
v_gene: TRBV19
CDR3aa: ASSPLTSGRHYNEQF

abundance: NA
v_gene: TRBV19
CDR3aa: ASSIGATRKTEAF

abundance: NA
v_gene: TRBV10-3
CDR3aa: ASWGEDRIFSGNTIY

abundance: few
v_gene: TRBV27
CDR3aa: ASSRPSYNEQF

abundance: NA
v_gene: TRBV4-3
CDR3aa: ASSQGQGADEKLF

abundance: NA
v_gene: TRBV30
CDR3aa: AWSPRVSGAGNTIY

abundance: NA
v_gene: TRBV6-5
CDR3aa: ASSIRDREKLF

abundance: NA
v_gene: TRBV19
CDR3aa: ASSMASGGRSTDTQY

abundance: NA
v_gene: TRBV5-6
CDR3aa: ASSPAGQGIQPQH

abundance: NA
v_gene: TRBV4-2
CDR3aa: ASSHNTGELF

abundance: NA
v_gene: TRBV27
CDR3aa: ASSLYSGGEAF

abundance: once
v_gene: TRBV20-1
CDR3aa: LTGSNGYT

abundance: NA
v_gene: TRBV4-3
CDR3aa: ASSQVRGYKGEAF

abundance: NA
v_gene: TRBV18
CDR3aa: ASSPRQGYEQY

abundance: NA
v_gene: TRBV27
CDR3aa: ASSLSRLTGGDGTEAF

abundance: NA
v_gene: TRBV12-3/TRBV12-4
CDR3aa: ASRSYVSPLH

abundance: NA
v_gene: TRBV10-3
CDR3aa: AISEGQGAVGTEAF

abundance: NA
v_gene: TRBV7-9
CDR3aa: ASSPRQGRTEAF

abundance: NA
v_gene: TRBV29-1
CDR3aa: SVDGGGGNTIY

abundance: NA
v_gene: TRBV9
CDR3aa: ASTPRASGSPQF

abundance: once
v_gene: TRBV5-1
CDR3aa: ASSLRQGRTYNEQF

abundance: NA
v_gene: TRBV9
CDR3aa: ASSVVVGGPSEGYT

abundance: NA
v_gene: TRBV19
CDR3aa: ASTMGLAGDVETQY

abundance: NA
v_gene: TRBV2
CDR3aa: ASSGNYGYT

abundance: NA
v_gene: TRBV4-1
CDR3aa: ASSQDRAPNTEAF

abundance: NA
v_gene: TRBV21-1
CDR3aa: ASSKSGRGPNTEAF

abundance: NA
v_gene: TRBV14
CDR3aa: ASSIRQGVMGNEQF

abundance: NA
v_gene: TRBV11-3
CDR3aa: ASSPGPINEQF

abundance: NA
v_gene: TRBV19
CDR3aa: ASKEAGGETQY

abundance: NA
v_gene: TRBV3-1/TRBV3-2
CDR3aa: ASSQDSGGRGEQY

abundance: NA
v_gene: TRBV5-3
CDR3aa: ARSLGREGNQPQH

abundance: NA
v_gene: TRBV11-3
CDR3aa: ASSLVSNTEAF

abundance: NA
v_gene: TRBV27
CDR3aa: ASSTRDRGHYGYT

abundance: NA
v_gene: TRBV2
CDR3aa: ASSEVGDREYNSPLH

abundance: NA
v_gene: TRBV12-5
CDR3aa: ASGLVPNSGNTIY

abundance: NA
v_gene: TRBV9
CDR3aa: ASSVASYNEQF

abundance: NA
v_gene: TRBV2
CDR3aa: ASRRRASGKETQY

abundance: NA
v_gene: TRBV6-1
CDR3aa: ASSEGPNPAGNSPLH

abundance: NA
v_gene: TRBV11-3
CDR3aa: ASRSGENEQF

abundance: NA
v_gene: TRBV29-1
CDR3aa: SVESPQGYYEQY

abundance: few
v_gene: TRBV6-5
CDR3aa: ASSFSNRGSKAPLH

abundance: NA
v_gene: TRBV10-1
CDR3aa: ASSESSRLAGAAKNIQY

abundance: NA
v_gene: TRBV28
CDR3aa: ASSFGQGNSNQPQH

abundance: NA
v_gene: TRBV6-5
CDR3aa: ASGLMGNEQF

abundance: NA
v_gene: TRBV7-8
CDR3aa: ASSFGLAGVNEQF

abundance: NA
v_gene: TRBV21-1
CDR3aa: ASRGVPGVNEQF

abundance: NA
v_gene: TRBV19
CDR3aa: ASSIVLRGNTEAF

abundance: NA
v_gene: TRBV6-2/TRBV6-3
CDR3aa: ASSYSREGYEQY

abundance: NA
v_gene: TRBV2
CDR3aa: ASSQDRVNTGELF

abundance: NA
v_gene: TRBV5-1
CDR3aa: ASTPGQGEAF

abundance: NA
v_gene: TRBV4-1
CDR3aa: ASSQDFVGSGLNSPLH

abundance: NA
v_gene: TRBV12-3/TRBV12-4
CDR3aa: ASSLGQGTEAF

abundance: NA
v_gene: TRBV30
CDR3aa: AWSVPGGGNQPQH

abundance: NA
v_gene: TRBV2
CDR3aa: ASRDGPGELF

abundance: NA
v_gene: TRBV19
CDR3aa: ASSFSPDTEAF

abundance: NA
v_gene: TRBV9
CDR3aa: ASSVGRGRTGEQF

abundance: once
v_gene: TRBV20-1
CDR3aa: SARAGFEQY

abundance: NA
v_gene: TRBV5-6
CDR3aa: ASSHREVAYEQY

abundance: NA
v_gene: TRBV2
CDR3aa: ASSVTGTGIEQY

abundance: NA
v_gene: TRBV6-1
CDR3aa: ASSDRGGDRNQPQH